A selection of T cell receptor beta chains follows, all from one sample in a study of graft-versus-host responses after intestinal transplantation. The table came from immunoSEQ multiplex PCR; TCRdb's copy has only in-frame clones and leaves some out. The data contain about 120,000 clones, approximately 92% of them singletons. No antigen has been identified for these receptors. The source material was unstimulated CD4+ T cells sorted from spleen or lymph node cells, sampled before intestinal transplant. The receptors derive from a human donor who received an intestinal transplant. Both conserved end residues are part of each CDR3. The order of the fields is D gene, clone size, CDR3 length, V gene, J gene, CDR3 DNA, CDR3 protein. The D gene is left open where the match is weak. A clone size is listed for some rows: how often the clone was seen (once, few, many), or a class if it is expanded.

d_gene: .; abundance: few; len: 13; v_gene: TRBV19; j_gene: TRBJ1-1; CDR3nt: TGTGCCACCCTCAGGGGATTAGGCACTGAAGCTTTCTTT; CDR3aa: CATLRGLGTEAFF
d_gene: TRBD2; abundance: .; len: 13; v_gene: TRBV4-2; j_gene: TRBJ2-3; CDR3nt: TGTGCCAGCAGCCAAGACCGGGGGGATGCGCAGTATTTT; CDR3aa: CASSQDRGDAQYF
d_gene: TRBD1; abundance: .; len: 20; v_gene: TRBV4-2; j_gene: TRBJ1-5; CDR3nt: TGTGCCAGCAGCCAAGCAAGGTGGACAGGGGTTAAATCTAGCAATCAGCCCCAGCATTTT; CDR3aa: CASSQARWTGVKSSNQPQHF
d_gene: .; abundance: .; len: 15; v_gene: TRBV6-5; j_gene: TRBJ2-7; CDR3nt: TGTGCCAGCAGTTACTCTAGGACGGCCGCCTACGAGCAGTACTTC; CDR3aa: CASSYSRTAAYEQYF
d_gene: TRBD2; abundance: .; len: 19; v_gene: TRBV7-8; j_gene: TRBJ2-1; CDR3nt: TGTGCCAGCAGCTTAGGATGGGCGGGAGTTGTCGGATCCTACAATGAGCAGTTCTTC; CDR3aa: CASSLGWAGVVGSYNEQFF
d_gene: .; abundance: .; len: 13; v_gene: TRBV5-6; j_gene: TRBJ2-3; CDR3nt: TGTGCCAGCAGCTTGCTGAACACAGATACGCAGTATTTT; CDR3aa: CASSLLNTDTQYF
d_gene: .; abundance: .; len: 16; v_gene: TRBV9; j_gene: TRBJ1-1; CDR3nt: TGTGCCAGCAGCGTAGGGATAGGCCAGGCGAACACTGAAGCTTTCTTT; CDR3aa: CASSVGIGQANTEAFF
d_gene: TRBD2; abundance: .; len: 17; v_gene: TRBV7-7; j_gene: TRBJ2-2; CDR3nt: TGTGCTAGCAGCTTAGTAGTGCCTAGCGGGAACACCGGGGAGCTGTTTTTT; CDR3aa: CASSLVVPSGNTGELFF
d_gene: .; abundance: .; len: 16; v_gene: TRBV18; j_gene: TRBJ1-1; CDR3nt: TGTGCCAGCTCACGGTACTACAGGGAAAAGAACACTGAAGCTTTCTTT; CDR3aa: CASSRYYREKNTEAFF
d_gene: .; abundance: .; len: 17; v_gene: TRBV10-2; j_gene: TRBJ2-6; CDR3nt: TGCGCCAGCAGTGATTCAGGGAGCCCCTCTGGGGCCAACGTCCTGACTTTC; CDR3aa: CASSDSGSPSGANVLTF
d_gene: .; abundance: .; len: 11; v_gene: TRBV7-9; j_gene: TRBJ1-1; CDR3nt: TGTGCCAGCAGCCCTCGAGCTGAAGCTTTCTTT; CDR3aa: CASSPRAEAFF
d_gene: TRBD2; abundance: .; len: 15; v_gene: TRBV6-5; j_gene: TRBJ2-1; CDR3nt: TGTGCCAGCAGTTTTAGCGGGATTTCCTACAATGAGCAGTTCTTC; CDR3aa: CASSFSGISYNEQFF
d_gene: .; abundance: once; len: 16; v_gene: TRBV7-6; j_gene: TRBJ1-1; CDR3nt: TGTGCCAGCAGCTTAGCAGGGCCCGACATGAACACTGAAGCTTTCTTT; CDR3aa: CASSLAGPDMNTEAFF
d_gene: .; abundance: .; len: 15; v_gene: TRBV6-5; j_gene: TRBJ1-1; CDR3nt: TGTGCCAGCAGTTACTTCATGAGCGGGCGCACTGAAGCTTTCTTT; CDR3aa: CASSYFMSGRTEAFF
d_gene: .; abundance: .; len: 14; v_gene: TRBV2; j_gene: TRBJ2-7; CDR3nt: TGTGCCAGCCCCCGGGACATATCCTCCTACGAGCAGTACTTC; CDR3aa: CASPRDISSYEQYF
d_gene: .; abundance: .; len: 15; v_gene: TRBV6-5; j_gene: TRBJ2-1; CDR3nt: TGTGCCAGCAGTTACTCGGGAATCGTGGGCAATGAGCAGTTCTTC; CDR3aa: CASSYSGIVGNEQFF
d_gene: TRBD1; abundance: .; len: 16; v_gene: TRBV4-1; j_gene: TRBJ1-2; CDR3nt: TGCGCCAGCAGCCAAGATTTCAGGACAGGGAGAATTGGCCACACCTTC; CDR3aa: CASSQDFRTGRIGHTF
d_gene: TRBD2; abundance: .; len: 16; v_gene: TRBV5-4; j_gene: TRBJ2-3; CDR3nt: TGTGCCAGCAGCTTGGGACTAGCGGGTAACACAGATACGCAGTATTTT; CDR3aa: CASSLGLAGNTDTQYF
d_gene: .; abundance: .; len: 14; v_gene: TRBV5-1; j_gene: TRBJ2-5; CDR3nt: TGCGCCAGCAGCTGGGGGACACCCCAAGAGACCCAGTACTTC; CDR3aa: CASSWGTPQETQYF
d_gene: .; abundance: .; len: 14; v_gene: TRBV19; j_gene: TRBJ2-1; CDR3nt: TGTGCCAGTAGTACCTACACAGGTTACAATGAGCAGTTCTTC; CDR3aa: CASSTYTGYNEQFF
d_gene: .; abundance: .; len: 18; v_gene: TRBV12-2; j_gene: TRBJ2-7; CDR3nt: TGTGCAAGTCGCTTAGTAGGGGGGTGGAGCCTCCGGGTAGGGGAGCAGTACTTC; CDR3aa: CASRLVGGWSLRVGEQYF
d_gene: .; abundance: .; len: 14; v_gene: TRBV6-5; j_gene: TRBJ1-1; CDR3nt: TGTGCCAGCAGCCGAACCCGGGGAGCAACTGAAGCTTTCTTT; CDR3aa: CASSRTRGATEAFF
d_gene: .; abundance: .; len: 17; v_gene: TRBV19; j_gene: TRBJ1-2; CDR3nt: TGTGCCAGTAGTATAGCCCCGGGGAAGGGGGTGATCGGGGGCTACACCTTC; CDR3aa: CASSIAPGKGVIGGYTF
d_gene: TRBD1; abundance: few; len: 12; v_gene: TRBV7-9; j_gene: TRBJ2-7; CDR3nt: TGTGCCAGCAGCCCGACAGGGGAAGAGCAGTACTTC; CDR3aa: CASSPTGEEQYF
d_gene: TRBD1; abundance: once; len: 15; v_gene: TRBV6-6; j_gene: TRBJ1-1; CDR3nt: TGTGCCAGCAGTTTAACAGGGGGCTCCGGAACTGAAGCTTTCTTT; CDR3aa: CASSLTGGSGTEAFF
d_gene: .; abundance: .; len: 14; v_gene: TRBV7-9; j_gene: TRBJ1-1; CDR3nt: TGTGCCAGCAGCTTAGTCGGGGGGAACACTGAAGCTTTCTTT; CDR3aa: CASSLVGGNTEAFF
d_gene: TRBD2; abundance: .; len: 16; v_gene: TRBV6-5; j_gene: TRBJ2-1; CDR3nt: TGTGCCAGCAGTTACTCGCGGGGAGTAGCGGGAGGGGGGCAGTTCTTC; CDR3aa: CASSYSRGVAGGGQFF
d_gene: .; abundance: .; len: 15; v_gene: TRBV30; j_gene: TRBJ1-5; CDR3nt: TGTGCCTGGAGTAGCAATTTCTATAGCAATCAGCCCCAGCATTTT; CDR3aa: CAWSSNFYSNQPQHF
d_gene: .; abundance: once; len: 12; v_gene: TRBV29-1; j_gene: TRBJ2-5; CDR3nt: TGCAGCGTTGGATGGGGGCAAGAGACCCAGTACTTC; CDR3aa: CSVGWGQETQYF
d_gene: .; abundance: .; len: 13; v_gene: TRBV25-1; j_gene: TRBJ2-7; CDR3nt: TGTGCCAGCACGGGTTCGAAGTCCTACGAGCAGTACTTC; CDR3aa: CASTGSKSYEQYF
d_gene: .; abundance: .; len: 14; v_gene: TRBV6-5; j_gene: TRBJ2-2; CDR3nt: TGTGCCAGCAGCGGGCGCCGGGGGCACGGGGAGCTGTTTTTT; CDR3aa: CASSGRRGHGELFF
d_gene: .; abundance: .; len: 14; v_gene: TRBV28; j_gene: TRBJ2-7; CDR3nt: TGTGCCAGCCGAACAAGGCGGGTTCCCTACGAGCAGTACTTC; CDR3aa: CASRTRRVPYEQYF
d_gene: .; abundance: .; len: 15; v_gene: TRBV15; j_gene: TRBJ2-7; CDR3nt: TGTGCCACCAGCAGAGATAGAAGGACGGCGAGCGAGCAGTACTTC; CDR3aa: CATSRDRRTASEQYF
d_gene: TRBD1; abundance: .; len: 16; v_gene: TRBV7-2; j_gene: TRBJ1-2; CDR3nt: TGTGCCAGCAGCCACCAGCCGGACAGGGGGGCTTATGGCTACACCTTC; CDR3aa: CASSHQPDRGAYGYTF
d_gene: .; abundance: .; len: 16; v_gene: TRBV19; j_gene: TRBJ2-1; CDR3nt: TGTGCCAGTAGTAGGGCGACTGGACCCTCCGCGAATGAGCAGTTCTTC; CDR3aa: CASSRATGPSANEQFF
d_gene: .; abundance: .; len: 19; v_gene: TRBV12-2; j_gene: TRBJ2-1; CDR3nt: TGTGCAAGTCGCCCCCAAAGGGTAATTGGCGGGAGGCCCACCAATGAGCAGTTCTTC; CDR3aa: CASRPQRVIGGRPTNEQFF
d_gene: .; abundance: .; len: 13; v_gene: TRBV2; j_gene: TRBJ2-5; CDR3nt: TGTGCCACTCACGAGGCGGGCCGGGAGACCCAGTACTTC; CDR3aa: CATHEAGRETQYF
d_gene: .; abundance: once; len: 13; v_gene: TRBV15; j_gene: TRBJ2-5; CDR3nt: TGTGCCACCAGCCTAAACCCCCAAGAGACCCAGTACTTC; CDR3aa: CATSLNPQETQYF
d_gene: .; abundance: once; len: 15; v_gene: TRBV6-5; j_gene: TRBJ2-5; CDR3nt: TGTGCCAGCAGTTACTTCGGGCAGGGGGGAAAGACCCAGTACTTC; CDR3aa: CASSYFGQGGKTQYF
d_gene: .; abundance: .; len: 10; v_gene: TRBV11-2; j_gene: TRBJ2-7; CDR3nt: TGTGCCAGCAGCTCCTACGAGCAGTACTTC; CDR3aa: CASSSYEQYF
d_gene: TRBD1; abundance: .; len: 15; v_gene: TRBV7-6; j_gene: TRBJ1-5; CDR3nt: TGTGCCAGCAGTCTCAGGGGGCGGGGGGATCAGCCCCAGCATTTT; CDR3aa: CASSLRGRGDQPQHF
d_gene: .; abundance: .; len: 15; v_gene: TRBV27; j_gene: TRBJ2-7; CDR3nt: TGTGCCAGCAGTTGGAAGGGGGAGAGCTCCTACGAGCAGTACTTC; CDR3aa: CASSWKGESSYEQYF
d_gene: .; abundance: .; len: 15; v_gene: TRBV18; j_gene: TRBJ2-3; CDR3nt: TGTGCCAGCTCCGGGGGACTGGACGTCACAGATACGCAGTATTTT; CDR3aa: CASSGGLDVTDTQYF